These 23 T cell receptor beta chains were sequenced from one sample in a study of beta chain features in type 1 diabetes. Overall study results and limits: Shorter TCRB CDR3s, moderately but significantly so, marked every one of the four CD4+ subsets in Type 1 diabetes patients.

These TCRs are of unknown antigen specificity. Isolated RNA was reverse transcribed in full, so expressed TCRB transcripts were sequenced. Here immunoSEQ multiplex PCR was the method, and the copy in TCRdb shows in-frame clones only, minus some. There are hundreds of thousands of clones in the sample; about 14% occur only once, and just under 0.04% lies in the top ten. Sequencing was performed on naive CD4+ T cells from blood. These receptors were taken from a young man with type 1 diabetes.

The V and J genes are TRBV6-6 and TRBJ2-1; no clear D gene. The CDR3 is 15 amino acids. The V gene lost 2 bases and the J gene lost 6 bases, with 14 bases spanning the gap. CDR1 is MNHNY, CDR2 SVGAGI, per germline (reference sequence). The CDR3 sequence is CASSYGWLASNEQFF. As DNA, the CDR3 is TGTGCCAGCAGTTACGGTTGGTTAGCCTCCAATGAGCAGTTCTTC.

The V and J genes are TRBV5-6 and TRBJ2-7; D is possibly TRBD2 (5 bases). Trimming pared 0 bases from V and 3 bases from J, leaving 13 bases between. The germline CDR1 and CDR2 sequences are SGHDT and YYEEEE. CDR3 length: 15 residues. The CDR3, as DNA: TGTGCCAGCAGCTTGGGAGGGTTTGTCGTCTACGAGCAGTACTTC. It translates to CASSLGGFVVYEQYF.

The chain uses TRBV6-5 and TRBJ1-6, with TRBD1 identical over 7 bases. The germline V gene has CDR1 MNHEY and CDR2 SVGAGI. J gave up 7 bases and V 2 bases, and 5 bases lay outside the gene matches. The CDR3 consists of 15 residues. The CDR3: CASSYNDRANSPLHF. CDR3 bases: TGTGCCAGCAGTTACAATGACAGGGCCAATTCACCCCTCCACTTT.

This clone was seen more than once but under ten times. The rearrangement joins TRBV6-1 to TRBJ1-4; D is possibly TRBD1 (5 bases). CDR1 is MNHNS, CDR2 SASEGT, per germline. V was pared by 3 bases and J by 5 bases, with 13 bases between. CDR3 length: 15 amino acids. Here the CDR3 DNA reads TGTGCCAGCAGTGACTGGGGGATGAGCAATGAAAAACTGTTTTTT. Encoded protein: CASSDWGMSNEKLFF.

This clone has more than one count but fewer than ten. The CDR3 DNA reads as TGCAGCCCCGGCACTGGGGGGGGCTCGTACTTC. Protein: CSPGTGGGSYF. V gene TRBV20-1 combines with J gene TRBJ2-5; D is perhaps TRBD2 (7 bases). Germline lookup yields CDR1 DFQATT and CDR2 SNEGSKA (reference sequence). The CDR3 sequence is 11 residues long.

This clone appeared a few times. The chain recombines TRBV5-4 with TRBJ2-5, with D tentatively TRBD2 (5 bases). Trimming took off 6 bases at V and 4 bases at J, with 16 bases between the two ends. The CDR3 has 14 amino acids. Germline CDR1 reads SGHNT; CDR2 reads YYREEE (reference sequence). The CDR3, as DNA: TGTGCCAGCAACGATGCGGGCGGCGGAGAGACCCAGTACTTC. Translation: CASNDAGGGETQYF. The full variable domain, completed using reference TRBV5-4 and TRBJ2-5, is ETGVTQSPTHLIKTRGQQVTLRCSSQSGHNTVSWYQQALGQGPQFIFQYYREEENGRGNFPPRFSGLQFPNYSSELNVNALELDDSALYLCASNDAGGGETQYFGPGTRLLVL.

This clone showed up just a few times. In DNA, the CDR3 is TGTGCCAGCAGCTCCCTCTCGTTCAGGACAACTAATGAAAAACTGTTTTTT. Translation: CASSSLSFRTTNEKLFF. The chain combines TRBV7-2 with TRBJ1-4; D gene ambiguous. The V end lost 4 bases, the J end lost 0 bases, and 15 bases lay between the germline ends. Germline assignment: CDR1 SGHTA and CDR2 FQGNSA. The CDR3 consists of 17 residues.

Here the CDR3 DNA reads TGCAGCGTTGAGGGACAGGGAAGCTACAATGAGCAGTTCTTC. This encodes CSVEGQGSYNEQFF. The chain combines TRBV29-1 with TRBJ2-1, with TRBD1 matching 9 bases. With V trimmed by 3 bases and J by 3 bases, 3 bases remained unmatched. CDR3 length equals 14 residues. Germline V gene lookup returns CDR1 SQVTM and CDR2 ANQGSEA.

The chain couples TRBV7-2 to TRBJ1-1, with unresolved D. With 6 bases removed from V and 4 bases from J, the gap between germline ends came to 9 bases. CDR3 length: 12 residues. The germline CDR1 and CDR2 sequences are SGHTA and FQGNSA. CDR3 region: CASSLVITEAFF. The CDR3 coding sequence is TGTGCCAGCAGTTTGGTGATCACTGAAGCTTTCTTT.

The sample holds a few counts of this clone. The chain uses TRBV9 and TRBJ1-3; D is undetermined. V shed 3 bases and J shed 1 base, with 2 bases lying between them. Germline V CDR1 and CDR2: SGDLS, YYNGEE. The CDR3 is made up of 12 amino acids. This CDR3 reads CASSGSGNTIYF. DNA of the CDR3: TGTGCCAGCAGCGGGTCTGGAAACACCATATATTTT.

V usage is TRBV30 and J usage is TRBJ1-2; the match to TRBD1 covers 8 bases. Germline trimming cut 4 bases from V and 2 bases from J; bases unmatched to any gene: 3. Looked up from germline, CDR1 is GTSNPN and CDR2 is SVGIG (reference sequence). The CDR3 contains 13 residues. The CDR3 loop is CAWKDRVNYGYTF. CDR3 coding DNA: TGTGCCTGGAAGGACAGGGTCAACTATGGCTACACCTTC.

The V gene is TRBV14, the J gene TRBJ2-7; 10 nucleotides line up with TRBD2. The ends lost 0 bases at V and 3 bases at J; junction bases unmatched: 5. Per germline, CDR1 SGHDN and CDR2 FVKESK. The CDR3 is made up of 16 amino acids. The CDR3 region has the DNA TGTGCCAGCAGCCAAGAAGGCGAGCGGGAGGGCTACGAGCAGTACTTC. It translates to CASSQEGEREGYEQYF.

This clone was detected a few times. The chain is built from TRBV18 and TRBJ1-5, with D perhaps matching TRBD1 (5 bases). In germline, CDR1 is KGHSH, CDR2 LQKENI. The germline V and J ends were trimmed by 2 bases and 4 bases, with 12 bases remaining between them. The CDR3 is made up of 15 amino acids. CDR3 sequence (DNA): TGTGCCAGCTCACCATATGGGGCGGGAAATCAGCCCCAGCATTTT. Its protein is CASSPYGAGNQPQHF.

This chain uses TRBV4-2 with TRBJ1-5, with D possibly TRBD1 on 5 matching bases. The CDR3 is 16 residues long. Looked up from germline, CDR1 is LGHNA and CDR2 is YNFKEQ. The V end lost 0 bases, the J end lost 7 bases, and 16 bases lay between the germline ends. CDR3 sequence: CASSQDSGQAHQPQHF. The CDR3 DNA is TGTGCCAGCAGCCAAGATTCAGGGCAGGCCCACCAGCCCCAGCATTTT.

The chain uses TRBV28 and TRBJ2-2; tentative D call: TRBD1 (6 bases). The CDR3 is 15 amino acids. Trimming left V 6 bases short and J 1 base short, with 12 bases between. Germline V CDR1 and CDR2: MDHEN, SYDVKM. CDR3 sequence: CASSTPGQNTGELFF. The CDR3 DNA sequence: TGTGCCAGCAGCACTCCGGGACAGAACACCGGGGAGCTGTTTTTT.

This clone has a handful of counts. V gene TRBV15 combines with J gene TRBJ2-3; D might be TRBD2 (7 bases). The CDR3 consists of 15 residues. CDR1 LNHNV and CDR2 YYDKDF come from the germline V gene (reference sequence). Trimming removed 0 bases at V and 5 bases at J, with 12 bases between. CDR3 region: CATSRDRGAIDTQYF. The DNA for the CDR3 is TGTGCCACCAGCAGAGATCGGGGGGCAATAGATACGCAGTATTTT.

The J gene is TRBJ1-5, the V gene TRBV2; unclear D gene. From germline, CDR1 is SNHLY and CDR2 FYNNEI. This CDR3 is built from 14 residues. Between the trimmed V and J ends, which lost 2 bases and 6 bases, there was a span of 11 bases. In DNA form, the CDR3 reads TGTGCCAGCAGTGAAAGGGTTCGAAGTCAGCCCCAGCATTTT. This codes for CASSERVRSQPQHF.

This clone was counted between two and nine times. This chain links TRBV29-1 with TRBJ1-1, with D possibly being TRBD1 (5 bases). V lost 5 bases and J lost 0, with 25 bases in between. The CDR3 is made up of 18 amino acids. Germline V CDR1 and CDR2: SQVTM, ANQGSEA. The CDR3 DNA sequence: TGCAGCGTTCGGGGCAGGGATGAATCAGGCAGGATGAACACTGAAGCTTTCTTT. The encoded protein is CSVRGRDESGRMNTEAFF.

Regarding this clone: Other DNA sequences in the same sample also yield this CDR3. The rearrangement uses TRBV9 and TRBJ2-3; 8 nucleotides align to TRBD2. The CDR3 extends over 14 amino acids. Germline V gives CDR1 SGDLS, CDR2 YYNGEE. V shed 0 bases and J 6 bases; nucleotides not matched to a gene: 3. This CDR3 is CASSVATGGDTQYF. In DNA form, the CDR3 reads TGTGCCAGCAGCGTAGCCACGGGGGGGGATACGCAGTATTTT.

The CDR3 sequence is CASSRGLAAYNEQFF. The DNA for the CDR3 is TGTGCCAGCAGCCGAGGACTAGCGGCCTACAATGAGCAGTTCTTC. This chain connects TRBV7-2 to TRBJ2-1; 10 bases line up with TRBD2. The CDR3 sequence is 15 residues long. The J segment lost 2 bases and the V segment lost 5 bases, leaving 3 bases of the junction unmatched. Germline CDR1 reads SGHTA; CDR2 reads FQGNSA.

This clone turned up a few times. The CDR3 protein is CASSLVMGGGYGYTF. The CDR3, as DNA: TGTGCCAGCAGCTTAGTGATGGGGGGCGGATATGGCTACACCTTC. The chain couples TRBV7-2 to TRBJ1-2; a possible D gene is TRBD1 (6 bases). V lost 1 base to trimming and J lost 5 bases, with 14 bases between them. There are 15 residues in the CDR3. The germline V gene has CDR1 SGHTA and CDR2 FQGNSA.

This clone occurred a few times. The V call is TRBV4-1, the J call TRBJ2-5; D perhaps matches TRBD1 (6 bases). Trimming shortened V by 1 base and J by 2 bases, and 8 bases separated the two germline ends. Looked up from germline, CDR1 is MGHRA and CDR2 is YSYEKL. The CDR3 sequence is 14 residues long. CDR3 protein: CASSQATGQETQYF. The CDR3 DNA reads as TGCGCCAGCAGCCAAGCTACAGGGCAAGAGACCCAGTACTTC.

This chain uses TRBV9 with TRBJ2-5; tentatively, D is TRBD1 or TRBD2 (6 bases each). The CDR3 is 16 residues long. Germline CDR1 reads SGDLS; CDR2 reads YYNGEE. The V end lost 2 bases, the J end lost 5 bases, and 19 bases lay between the germline ends. In nucleotides, the CDR3 is TGTGCCAGCAGCGTTCCCTCACTAAGGGGGGCTGAGACCCAGTACTTC. Translation gives CASSVPSLRGAETQYF.